This is a list of T cell receptor beta chains from one sample in a study of CD8 T cells in ankylosing spondylitis. TCRdb fed the 5' RACE reads into MiXCR, producing one record per CDR3 protein. The top ten clones hold around 5.1% of a sample with about 210,000 distinct CDR3 sequences, roughly 8.2% of them seen once. Sequencing was done on a sample of blood, either unsorted or a sorted T cell fraction (not recorded which). These receptors were taken from a female donor with ankylosing spondylitis or in good health (not recorded which). CDR3s include the opening cysteine and the closing phenylalanine or tryptophan. A D gene is named only where the DNA matches it firmly. A clone size is listed for some rows: how often the clone was seen (once, few, many), or a class if it is expanded.

>TRBJ1-2|TRBV25-1|.|many
CASSVGVGGYTF
TGTGCCAGCAGTGTGGGAGTGGGTGGCTACACCTTC
>TRBJ2-2|TRBV12-3/TRBV12-4|TRBD1|few
CASSPYRGRVTGELFF
TGTGCCAGCAGCCCCTACAGGGGGCGCGTCACCGGGGAGCTGTTTTTT
>TRBJ1-1|TRBV7-6|.|few
CASSHGRGALEAFF
TGTGCCAGCAGCCATGGGAGGGGGGCCCTTGAAGCTTTCTTT
>TRBJ1-2|TRBV12-3/TRBV12-4|TRBD1|many
CASSEGARYYGYTF
TGTGCCAGCAGTGAGGGGGCGCGGTACTATGGCTACACCTTC
>TRBJ2-3|TRBV7-2|.|few
CASSNTTHGYF
TGTGCCAGCAGCAACACCACCCACGGGTATTTT
>TRBJ2-7|TRBV9|.|many
CASSEGVRAYEQYF
TGTGCCAGCAGCGAAGGGGTAAGGGCCTACGAGCAGTACTTC
>TRBJ1-1|TRBV7-9|.|.
CASSLTLRQPMNTEAFF
TGTGCCAGCAGCTTAACCCTGAGACAGCCTATGAACACTGAAGCTTTCTTT
>TRBJ1-1|TRBV27|TRBD1|many
CASRTGGTEAFF
TGTGCCAGCAGAACAGGGGGCACTGAAGCTTTCTTT
>TRBJ2-3|TRBV6-2/TRBV6-3|.|many
CASNQAAGNTQYF
TGTGCCAGCAACCAGGCCGCGGGGAATACGCAGTATTTT
>TRBJ2-1|TRBV20-1|.|many
CSARAPGDEQFF
TGCAGTGCTAGAGCCCCGGGGGATGAGCAGTTCTTC
>TRBJ1-1|TRBV20-1|.|many
CSARPGQFNTEAFF
TGCAGTGCCCGCCCTGGACAGTTCAACACTGAAGCTTTCTTT
>TRBJ2-3|TRBV6-2/TRBV6-3|.|many
CASSYSRRAPDTQYF
TGTGCCAGCAGTTACTCCCGGAGGGCCCCAGATACGCAGTATTTT
>TRBJ1-5|TRBV3-1|.|many
CASSQQISNQPQHF
TGTGCCAGCAGCCAACAAATTAGCAATCAGCCCCAGCATTTT
>TRBJ2-1|TRBV20-1|.|many
CSAPRSQNYNEQFF
TGCAGTGCCCCCCGCTCCCAGAACTACAATGAGCAGTTCTTC
>TRBJ1-5|TRBV29-1|.|many
CSVGGGYGNQPQHF
TGCAGCGTGGGGGGAGGGTATGGCAATCAGCCCCAGCATTTT
>TRBJ2-3|TRBV7-2|.|many
CASSPRGVGTDTQYF
TGTGCCAGCAGCCCTCGGGGCGTGGGCACAGATACGCAGTATTTT